The 18 T cell receptor beta chains below come from one sample, sequenced in a study of T-cell memory formation after mild COVID-19. TCRdb fed the 5' RACE reads into MiXCR, producing one record per CDR3 protein. The sample lists approximately 440,000 distinct CDR3 sequences; 15% to 25% were seen once. Sequenced material: PBMCs or a T cell subset sorted from them (not recorded which). The receptor set was obtained from an adult woman who had mild COVID-19 (a few samples of this study predate the infection). Cell type and time point are not known.

This clonotype has just a few counts. The chain carries TRBV18 and TRBJ2-7; D unresolved. Germline CDR1 KGHSH, CDR2 LQKENI. CDR3 size: 14 residues. The V and J ends lost 3 bases and 2 bases respectively, with 11 bases between them. For the CDR3, the DNA is TGTGCCAGCTCACCCCAATTCCGGGCCTACGAGCAGTACTTC. Its translation: CASSPQFRAYEQYF.

Ten or more counts support this clonotype. The V gene is TRBV4-1, the J gene TRBJ2-1; a possible D gene is TRBD2 (5 bases). Trimming removed 0 bases at V and 10 bases at J, with 10 bases between. This CDR3 comprises 13 residues. Looked up from germline, CDR1 is MGHRA and CDR2 is YSYEKL. The chain's CDR3 is CASSQEEAGEQFF. In nucleotides, the CDR3 is TGCGCCAGCAGCCAAGAGGAGGCTGGAGAGCAGTTCTTC.

Here the CDR3 reads CASSPPAVKETQYF. CDR3 DNA: TGTGCCAGCTCACCACCAGCGGTCAAAGAGACCCAGTACTTC. The chain employs TRBV18 and TRBJ2-5, with TRBD2 as a possible D gene (5 bases). CDR3 length: 14 residues. Germline V CDR1 and CDR2: KGHSH, LQKENI. The V end was cut by 0 bases, the J end by 3 bases, with 8 bases between.

This clonotype was seen a few times. The chain links TRBV12-3 or TRBV12-4 to TRBJ2-3; possibly TRBD2 for D (5 bases). The CDR3 consists of 15 residues. The germline V and J ends were trimmed by 3 bases and 0 bases, with 10 bases remaining between them. Here the CDR3 DNA reads TGTGCCAGCAGTTTTCTTAGCGCCAGCACAGATACGCAGTATTTT. It specifies CASSFLSASTDTQYF.

The V call is TRBV6-5, the J call TRBJ1-5; D ambiguous. This CDR3 contains 13 residues. CDR1 MNHEY and CDR2 SVGAGI come from the germline V gene. Trimming removed 8 bases at V and 4 bases at J, with 12 bases between. The chain's CDR3 is CASAIGRNQPQHF. CDR3 DNA: TGTGCCAGCGCCATTGGGAGGAATCAGCCCCAGCATTTT.

The chain is built from TRBV20-1 and TRBJ2-5; a possible D gene is TRBD1 (6 bases). Trimming stripped 6 bases from V and 10 bases from J, with 12 bases between. The CDR3 loop spans 10 amino acids. The germline gives CDR1 DFQATT, CDR2 SNEGSKA (reference sequence). The CDR3 nucleotides read TGCAGTGCCAGGGGTGAGGACCAGTACTTC. Its protein is CSARGEDQYF.

As to this clonotype: This may arise from a read error, as a much more abundant clone is one base away. The chain has TRBV27 and TRBJ2-3; TRBD1 agrees at 7 bases. This CDR3 has 16 amino acids. Looked up from germline, CDR1 is MNHEY and CDR2 is SMNVEV (reference sequence). The junction had 12 bases not matched to a gene; V was cut back by 6 bases and J by 3 bases. DNA for the CDR3: TGTGCCAGCAGACCTCCAGACAGGGTGCTAACAGATACGCAGTATTTT. Its translation is CASRPPDRVLTDTQYF.

This clonotype was detected only a few times. This chain connects TRBV21-1 to TRBJ2-7. TRBV21-1 is shown as a pseudogene. The CDR3 is 14 amino acids. CDR3 region: CASSTRQGPYEQYF. CDR3 in DNA: TGTGCCAGCAGCACGCGACAGGGGCCCTACGAGCAGTACTTC.

CDR3 nucleotide sequence: TGTGCCAGCAGCTTTTCGGGGAGCAATGAAAAACTGTTTTTT. Protein: CASSFSGSNEKLFF. The rearrangement joins TRBV5-5 to TRBJ1-4; the D is unclear. This CDR3 has 14 amino acids. The V and J ends lost 2 bases and 5 bases respectively, with 10 bases between them. The germline gives CDR1 SGHKS, CDR2 YYEKEE (reference sequence).

The chain joins TRBV29-1 to TRBJ2-6; D possibly uses TRBD1 or TRBD2 (5 bases each). This CDR3 is built from 18 residues. Trimming took off 4 bases at V and 0 bases at J, with 19 bases between the two ends. Germline CDR1 SQVTM, CDR2 ANQGSEA. CDR3 in amino acids: CSVAPEAGALSGANVLTF. DNA for the CDR3: TGCAGCGTTGCCCCGGAGGCCGGGGCACTCTCTGGGGCCAACGTCCTGACTTTC. Variable domain in full (rest from reference TRBV29-1 and TRBJ2-6): SAVISQKPSRDICQRGTSLTIQCQVDSQVTMMFWYRQQPGQSLTLIATANQGSEATYESGFVIDKFPISRPNLTFSTLTVSNMSPEDSSIYLCSVAPEAGALSGANVLTFGAGSRLTVL.

The table lists this clonotype with many counts. The genes are TRBV7-9 and TRBJ2-2, with a weak D call TRBD2 (6 bases). The CDR3 contains 15 residues. Between the trimmed V and J ends, which lost 5 bases and 6 bases, there was a span of 16 bases. The germline gives CDR1 SEHNR, CDR2 FQNEAQ (reference sequence). The CDR3 spells CASSPRTGGAGELFF. CDR3 sequence (DNA): TGTGCCAGCAGCCCCCGGACCGGAGGGGCCGGGGAGCTGTTTTTT.

In its sample, this clonotype was seen many times. This chain connects TRBV12-3 or TRBV12-4 to TRBJ2-7; 8 bases map to TRBD1. Trimming removed 5 bases from V and 2 bases from J; junction bases left unmatched: 5. The CDR3 loop spans 14 amino acids. The CDR3 protein is CASSPDRAAYEQYF. CDR3 nucleotide sequence: TGTGCCAGCAGTCCGGACAGGGCGGCCTACGAGCAGTACTTC.

CDR3 residues: CASSQASGQINEQFF. CDR3 nucleotides: TGTGCCAGCAGCCAGGCTAGCGGTCAAATCAATGAGCAGTTCTTC. J is TRBJ2-1 and V is TRBV4-2, with TRBD2 matching 7 bases. Trimming removed 3 bases from V and 6 bases from J; junction bases left unmatched: 8. The CDR3 has 15 residues. Germline V gene data show CDR1 as LGHNA and CDR2 as YNFKEQ.

The rearrangement links TRBV7-9 to TRBJ1-1, with D perhaps TRBD1 (5 bases). V lost 5 bases and J lost 4, with 14 bases in between. The CDR3 contains 14 residues. Per germline, CDR1 SEHNR and CDR2 FQNEAQ (reference sequence). CDR3 loop: CASSTRQLSTEAFF. DNA for the CDR3: TGTGCCAGCAGCACCAGACAGTTAAGCACTGAAGCTTTCTTT.

This sequence joins TRBV20-1 and TRBJ2-7; 7 positions agree with TRBD1. J lost 1 base, V lost 5 bases, and 5 bases had no gene match. The CDR3 is 13 amino acids. Germline V gives CDR1 DFQATT, CDR2 SNEGSKA (reference sequence). DNA for the CDR3: TGCAGTGCTGGCAGACAGGGATCCTACGAGCAGTACTTC. It yields the protein CSAGRQGSYEQYF.

In its sample, this clonotype was seen many times. CDR3 DNA sequence: TGTGCCAGCAGTCATGGCACAGCCCTGGTCGAGCAGTACTTC. This sequence encodes CASSHGTALVEQYF. The chain carries TRBV6-6 and TRBJ2-7; D remains unclear. V gave up 5 bases and J gave up 6 bases, with 17 bases separating them. The CDR3 runs to 14 residues. Looked up from germline, CDR1 is MNHNY and CDR2 is SVGAGI (reference sequence).

The CDR3 bases are TGTGCCACCAGTGATTTGTGGCACGATACGCAGTATTTT. Amino acid sequence: CATSDLWHDTQYF. This rearrangement joins TRBV24-1 to TRBJ2-3; the D is unclear. This CDR3 spans 13 amino acids. Per the germline V gene, CDR1 is KGHDR and CDR2 is SFDVKD. Trimming took 0 bases from V and 6 from J, leaving 6 bases between them.

The J gene is TRBJ1-2, the V gene TRBV10-3; 7 bases fit TRBD1. Germline V lookup: CDR1 ENHRY, CDR2 SYGVKD. Trimming at V came to 6 bases and at J to 8 bases, leaving 9 bases not matched to a gene. The CDR3 sequence is 13 residues long. The CDR3 protein is CAISEETGKGYTF. DNA for the CDR3: TGTGCCATCAGCGAGGAGACAGGGAAAGGCTACACCTTC.